The TCR beta chain under discussion was sequenced for a study of CD4+ T cells in melanoma. About this clone: What it recognizes is unknown.

Study findings and constraints: Neoantigen-specific CD4+ T cells in melanoma reportedly had diverse differentiation states. A reported correlation linked neoantigen-specific CD4+ T cells to CD8+, macrophage and B cell function.

J gave up 4 bases and V 5 bases, and 3 bases lay outside the gene matches. The CDR3 spans 13 residues. Germline V gene lookup returns CDR1 ENHRY and CDR2 SYGVKD. Only in-frame clones appear in the TCRdb table, and some are missing; sequencing was by immunoSEQ multiplex PCR. The sample includes around 19,000 clones, about 84% of them seen just once. The receptor was derived from a human donor with melanoma. V usage is TRBV10-3 and J usage is TRBJ2-5; 8 bases line up with TRBD1. Sequenced input: cells from a culture (not recorded whether cultured in vitro). For the CDR3, the DNA is TGTGCCATCAGTCGGACAGGGACAGAGACCCAGTACTTC. It encodes CAISRTGTETQYF.